This TCR beta chain came from a study of blood T cell repertoires in COVID-19. CDR1 LNHDA and CDR2 SQIVND come from the germline V gene (reference sequence). CDR3 size: 14 residues. With 5 bases removed from V and 0 bases from J, the gap between germline ends came to 8 bases. This clone has a handful of counts. Sequencing used immunoSEQ multiplex PCR; TCRdb keeps in-frame clones, though not all of them. The sample consists of about 400,000 clones, nearly 90% of them appearing once. The chain is built from TRBV19 and TRBJ1-3; D gene uncertain. What was sequenced was PBMCs or T cells enriched from blood (not recorded which). This receptor was identified in a woman aged 18-29 years with acute COVID-19. The CDR3 spells CASSPSASGNTIYF. CDR3 bases: TGTGCCAGTAGTCCCAGCGCCTCTGGAAACACCATATATTTT.